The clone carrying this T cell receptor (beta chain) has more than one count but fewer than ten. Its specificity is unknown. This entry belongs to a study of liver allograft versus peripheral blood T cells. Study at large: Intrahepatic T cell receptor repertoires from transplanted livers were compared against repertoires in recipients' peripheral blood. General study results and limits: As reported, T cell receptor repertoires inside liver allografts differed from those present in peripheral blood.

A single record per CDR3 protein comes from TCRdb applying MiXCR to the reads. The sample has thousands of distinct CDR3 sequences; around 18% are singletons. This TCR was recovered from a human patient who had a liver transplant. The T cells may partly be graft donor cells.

CDR3 bases: TGTGCCAGCAGCCAGACAGGGAACTCTGGGGCCAACGTCCTGACTTTC. Translation gives CASSQTGNSGANVLTF. The V call is TRBV7-9, the J call TRBJ2-6; 7 nucleotides match TRBD1. CDR3 length: 16 amino acids. Trimming removed 5 bases from V and 0 bases from J; junction bases left unmatched: 4. Germline CDR1 is SEHNR and CDR2 is FQNEAQ (reference sequence).